This T cell receptor (beta chain) originates from a study of radiotherapy plus CTLA-4 blockade in lung cancer. The table came from immunoSEQ multiplex PCR; TCRdb's copy has only in-frame clones and leaves some out. The sample comprises 81,000 or so clones, under 85% of which are singletons, and roughly 15% rests with the top ten. The CDR3 loop spans 16 amino acids. J gave up 1 base and V 2 bases, and 3 bases lay outside the gene matches. CDR1 is SGDLS and CDR2 is YYNGEE in the germline V gene. The rearrangement uses TRBV9 and TRBJ2-1, with 10 bases matching TRBD2. The source material was peripheral blood, sampled from a patient treated with radiotherapy plus ipilimumab. This clonotype was sampled from a human donor with non-small cell lung cancer that progressed on radiotherapy plus ipilimumab. The CDR3 bases are TGTGCCAGCAGCGTCGCTAGCGGGGGATCCTACAATGAGCAGTTCTTC. This translates into CASSVASGGSYNEQFF.